This TCR beta chain was documented in a study of control samples from healthy donors and cancer patients. Using immunoSEQ multiplex PCR, the repertoire was profiled, and TCRdb retains in-frame clones only, with some absent. In the table there are about 120,000 clones, approximately 88% of which are singletons. Only one count was recorded for this clone. CDR1 and CDR2 from the germline V gene are SGHRS and YFSETQ. The CDR3 runs to 15 residues. The V end was cut by 0 bases, the J end by 6 bases, with 15 bases between. The sequence came from a man in his forties in good health. Sequenced sample: blood. The rearrangement joins TRBV5-1 to TRBJ1-2; a possible D gene is TRBD1 (6 bases). DNA for the CDR3: TGCGCCAGCAGCTTGGAGGGGGGGCCGGTAGATGGCTACACCTTC. Its protein product is CASSLEGGPVDGYTF.